Below, 2 T cell receptor beta chains from the same sample are listed, as sequenced in a study of blood T cells in healthy people across ages (dated by TCRdb to the mid-2010s). Library generation was performed with 5' RACE. Sequencing used an Illumina HiSeq 2500. The second PCR ran for roughly 7 to 11 cycles and used a J-beta primer mix along with a sample-barcoded 5' primer. TCRdb reanalyzed the raw reads on its own, using fastp at Q25 for trimming and MiXCR for clone calling, and kept in-frame beta chains. Identical CDR3 proteins give one entry, which carries the most common genes and DNA. Present in this sample are about 1.5 million distinct CDR3 sequences, approximately 39% of which were seen just once. The ten most abundant clones make up about 4.1% of the sample. The sample consisted of blood. All receptors come from a woman younger than 35 in good health.

Regarding this clonotype: A much larger clone is a single base away; this may be a read error. CDR3 DNA sequence: TGCAGCGTTGGGTCGGCCTTAAATCAGCCCCAGCATTTT. Protein product: CSVGSALNQPQHF. The chain recombines TRBV29-1 with TRBJ1-5; D call uncertain. The CDR3 is 13 residues long. Germline V gives CDR1 SQVTM, CDR2 ANQGSEA. Trimming left V 4 bases short and J 4 bases short, with 11 bases between. The whole variable domain, remainder taken from reference TRBV29-1 and TRBJ1-5, is SAVISQKPSRDICQRGTSLTIQCQVDSQVTMMFWYRQQPGQSLTLIATANQGSEATYESGFVIDKFPISRPNLTFSTLTVSNMSPEDSSIYLCSVGSALNQPQHFGDGTRLSIL.

This chain uses TRBV7-2 with TRBJ2-1; 8 nucleotides align to TRBD2. Germline V lookup: CDR1 SGHTA, CDR2 FQGNSA. The CDR3 is made up of 15 amino acids. V was pared by 5 bases and J by 5 bases, with 8 bases of the junction left unmatched. CDR3 sequence reads: CASSPSLAGNNEQFF. CDR3 coding DNA: TGTGCCAGCAGCCCTAGTCTAGCGGGTAACAATGAGCAGTTCTTC. The whole variable domain, filled in from reference TRBV7-2 and TRBJ2-1, reads GAGVSQSPSNKVTEKGKDVELRCDPISGHTALYWYRQSLGQGLEFLIYFQGNSAPDKSGLPSDRFSAERTGGSVSTLTIQRTQQEDSAVYLCASSPSLAGNNEQFFGPGTRLTVL.